These 17 T cell receptor beta chains were all obtained from the same sample, sequenced in a study of blood T cell repertoires in COVID-19 (dated by TCRdb to 2020 to 2021). The library was made by the immunoSEQ multiplex PCR assay. Not all clones reach the TCRdb copy of this immuneACCESS table, which keeps in-frame sequences only. Checked studies attribute under half of the gap to unresolved V genes and leave the rest unexplained. Here the sample has 150,000 or so clones; more than 65% occur a single time. Together, the top ten hold 15% to 20% of the sample. The sequencing sample was made of PBMCs or T cells enriched from blood (not recorded which). The receptors come from a man between 60 and 75 years old who had recovered from COVID-19.

This CDR3 is CASSSPNRGAKNIQYF. The CDR3 DNA reads as TGTGCCAGCAGTTCCCCAAACAGGGGAGCCAAAAACATTCAGTACTTC. The J gene is TRBJ2-4, the V gene TRBV28, with 7 bases matching TRBD1. V was clipped by 4 bases and J by 0 bases; unmatched bases: 6. The CDR3 has 16 amino acids. Germline V lookup: CDR1 MDHEN, CDR2 SYDVKM.

This clone was observed a handful of times. This chain's CDR3 is CSASTGTGVDEKLFF. The CDR3 region has the DNA TGCAGTGCTAGTACCGGGACAGGGGTGGATGAAAAACTGTTTTTT. The gene calls are TRBV20-1 and TRBJ1-4, with 10 bases identical to TRBD1. The CDR3 length is 15 residues. Germline CDR1 and CDR2: DFQATT and SNEGSKA (reference sequence). Trimming cost V 3 bases and J 6 bases; bases outside gene matches: 7.

This clone was seen only a few times. The V call is TRBV28, the J call TRBJ1-5, with 11 bases that match TRBD1. Per the germline V gene, CDR1 is MDHEN and CDR2 is SYDVKM. J lost 9 bases, V lost 6 bases, and 7 bases had no gene match. The CDR3 spans 14 residues. CDR3 nucleotides: TGTGCCAGCAGGTTGAGGACAGGGGGCAGGCCCCAGCATTTT. This codes for CASRLRTGGRPQHF.

This chain connects TRBV28 to TRBJ1-5; D perhaps matches TRBD1 (5 bases). Germline CDR1 and CDR2: MDHEN and SYDVKM. This CDR3 is built from 13 residues. V dropped 2 bases and J dropped 6 bases, with 8 bases sitting between them. The CDR3 loop is CASSLRGIQPQHF. DNA for the CDR3: TGTGCCAGCAGTTTAAGGGGAATTCAGCCCCAGCATTTT.

The V and J genes are TRBV24-1 and TRBJ2-7; TRBD2 matches at 7 bases. This CDR3 is built from 14 residues. Germline CDR1 KGHDR, CDR2 SFDVKD. V trimming: 4 bases; J trimming: 7 bases; junction bases outside the gene matches: 9. CDR3 sequence: CATSDGEGIEEQYF. In DNA, the CDR3 is TGTGCCACCAGTGACGGGGAGGGGATAGAAGAGCAGTACTTC.

The gene calls are TRBV7-2 and TRBJ1-1; TRBD1 agrees at 8 bases. The length of the CDR3 is 15 residues. Germline values: CDR1 SGHTA, CDR2 FQGNSA. V dropped 3 bases and J dropped 4; count of bases not matched to a gene: 7. CDR3 sequence: CASSLGHRGSTEAFF. CDR3 coding DNA: TGTGCCAGCAGCTTGGGCCACAGGGGGAGCACTGAAGCTTTCTTT.

The chain has TRBV28 and TRBJ1-2; 9 nucleotides agree with TRBD1. Germline trimming cut 6 bases from V and 4 bases from J; bases unmatched to any gene: 3. This CDR3 is built from 13 residues. Per the germline V gene, CDR1 is MDHEN and CDR2 is SYDVKM. CDR3 bases: TGTGCCAGCAGAAACAGGGGGCTCTATGGCTACACCTTC. Protein: CASRNRGLYGYTF.

CDR3 nucleotides: TGTGCCATCCAGGGTGGCACCGGGGAGCTGTTTTTT. Amino acids: CAIQGGTGELFF. The genes are TRBV7-3 and TRBJ2-2; tentative D call: TRBD1 (5 bases). The V gene's germline CDR1 is SGHTA and CDR2 FQGTGA. This CDR3 is built from 12 residues. Trimming shortened V by 10 bases and J by 4 bases, and 10 bases separated the two germline ends.

V gene TRBV30 combines with J gene TRBJ1-4; D remains unclear. Per the germline V gene, CDR1 is GTSNPN and CDR2 is SVGIG (reference sequence). The length of the CDR3 is 17 residues. The ends were cut back, 4 bases at V and 0 bases at J, with 18 bases in the middle. The CDR3 nucleotides are TGTGCCTGGAAACGGGTTCGGGATCCGGCAACTAATGAAAAACTGTTTTTT. This gives the protein CAWKRVRDPATNEKLFF.

The chain uses TRBV18 and TRBJ2-3; D is undetermined. The CDR3 length is 17 residues. The V gene lost 2 bases and the J gene lost 2 bases, with 17 bases spanning the gap. Germline V CDR1 and CDR2: KGHSH, LQKENI. The CDR3 region is CASSPNEWLITTDTQYF. In DNA form, the CDR3 reads TGTGCCAGCTCACCAAATGAGTGGTTGATTACCACAGATACGCAGTATTTT.

This chain uses TRBV28 with TRBJ1-5, with D maybe TRBD1 (6 bases). V shed 6 bases and J shed 0 bases, with 12 bases lying between them. CDR3 length: 15 amino acids. From germline, CDR1 is MDHEN and CDR2 SYDVKM. The CDR3 sequence is CASRSGTNSNQPQHF. The CDR3 DNA reads TGTGCCAGCAGGTCGGGGACAAATAGCAATCAGCCCCAGCATTTT.

The chain links TRBV6-5 to TRBJ2-7; D possibly corresponds to TRBD1 (6 bases). This CDR3 has 15 amino acids. With 10 bases removed from V and 2 bases from J, the gap between germline ends came to 21 bases. Per the germline V gene, CDR1 is MNHEY and CDR2 is SVGAGI. The CDR3 DNA follows: TGTGCCATTATTCTCAGGACAGCACGACCCTACGAGCAGTACTTC. Protein: CAIILRTARPYEQYF.

This sequence joins TRBV27 and TRBJ1-5; 7 positions agree with TRBD1. CDR3 length: 13 residues. In germline, CDR1 is MNHEY, CDR2 SMNVEV (reference sequence). V lost 6 bases, J lost 10 bases, and 9 bases stayed unmatched. CDR3 nucleotides: TGTGCCAGCAGACAGACAGGGTTGCTTCCCCAGCATTTT. Translated, it gives CASRQTGLLPQHF.

This rearrangement joins TRBV11-1 to TRBJ1-4; TRBD1 agrees at 8 bases. This CDR3 comprises 15 residues. The V and J ends lost 2 bases and 7 bases, in that order; junction bases with no gene match: 6. The germline gives CDR1 SGHAT, CDR2 FQDESV (reference sequence). The CDR3 nucleotides are TGTGCCAGCAGCTTACAACCAGGGGGCGGTGAAAAACTGTTTTTT. Its translation: CASSLQPGGGEKLFF.

This clone has more than one count but fewer than ten. The chain has TRBV6-6 and TRBJ1-5; 7 bases fit TRBD1. V trimming: 5 bases; J trimming: 3 bases; junction bases outside the gene matches: 13. Germline CDR1 reads MNHNY; CDR2 reads SVGAGI (reference sequence). The CDR3 is made up of 17 amino acids. Here the CDR3 reads CASSPMQGDSFNQPQHF. Here the CDR3 DNA reads TGTGCCAGCAGTCCGATGCAAGGGGACAGCTTCAATCAGCCCCAGCATTTT.

The chain carries TRBV28 and TRBJ2-3, with a possible D match to TRBD1 (6 bases). This CDR3 is 11 amino acids long. CDR1 and CDR2 from the germline V gene are MDHEN and SYDVKM. V lost 7 bases and J lost 6, with 8 bases in between. The CDR3 region has the DNA TGTGCCAGCAAAACAGGGGATACGCAGTATTTT. It codes for CASKTGDTQYF.

This rearrangement joins TRBV3-1 (or the pseudogene TRBV3-2) to TRBJ1-2, with a tentative D call TRBD1 (5 bases). Germline V gene sequence: CDR1 LGHDT, CDR2 YNNKEL (reference sequence). V shed 0 bases and J shed 1 base, with 12 bases lying between them. CDR3 length equals 16 residues. The CDR3 coding sequence is TGTGCCAGCAGCCAAGATCCTGCAGGGCTTAACTATGGCTACACCTTC. Translated, it gives CASSQDPAGLNYGYTF.